This T cell receptor beta chain was sequenced during a study of shared clonotypes between healthy human individuals. Broader study findings: Among a few donors, approximately 4.6% of naive CD4 clonotypes were found in common.

The V gene's germline CDR1 is KGHSH and CDR2 LQKENI. The CDR3 totals 15 residues. After removal of 4 bases from V and 6 bases from J, the junction contained 8 bases not matched to a gene. Regarding this clone: Antigen: not known.

CD4+ cells were split into CD45RA+ naive and CD45RA-negative memory subsets. This table comes from immunoSEQ multiplex PCR, and its TCRdb copy is limited to in-frame clones, with some not included. The top ten hold 0.3% to 0.45% of the sample, which has 1,400,000 or so clones, approximately 98.5% seen once. Specimen: naive CD4+ T cells sorted from blood. Regarding subset: CD45RA+ positively selected. The sequence was obtained from a man younger than 45 in good health. The chain has TRBV18 and TRBJ2-1, with 8 bases fitting TRBD1. The CDR3 bases are TGTGCCAGCTCACTCCAGGGGGCCCCCCCCAATGAGCAGTTCTTC. It yields the protein CASSLQGAPPNEQFF.